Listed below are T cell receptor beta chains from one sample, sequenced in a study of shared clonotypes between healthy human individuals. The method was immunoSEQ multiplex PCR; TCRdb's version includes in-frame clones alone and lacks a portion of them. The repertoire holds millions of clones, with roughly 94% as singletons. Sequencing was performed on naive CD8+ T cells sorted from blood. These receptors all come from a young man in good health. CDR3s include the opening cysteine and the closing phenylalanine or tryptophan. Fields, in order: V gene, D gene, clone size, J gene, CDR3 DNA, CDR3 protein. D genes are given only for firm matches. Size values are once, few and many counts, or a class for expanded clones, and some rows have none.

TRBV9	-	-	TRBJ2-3	TGTGCCAGCAGCGTAGAACAGCTATGGGATACGCAGTATTTT	CASSVEQLWDTQYF
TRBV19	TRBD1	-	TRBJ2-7	TGTGCCAGTAGTATAGGGTCGGACAGGCACTACGAGCAGTACTTC	CASSIGSDRHYEQYF
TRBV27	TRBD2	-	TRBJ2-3	TGTGCCAGCAGTCCGCTAGCGGGGGGGCCCACAGATACGCAGTATTTT	CASSPLAGGPTDTQYF
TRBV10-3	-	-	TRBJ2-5	TGTGCCATGATAGCGGAAAAACAAGAGACCCAGTACTTC	CAMIAEKQETQYF
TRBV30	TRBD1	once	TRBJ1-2	TGTGCCTGGAGGGGGACAGGAAACTATGGCTACACCTTC	CAWRGTGNYGYTF
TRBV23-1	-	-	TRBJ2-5	TGCGCCAGCAGTCAATCGTCGGCAGCAATAGAAGAGACCCAGTACTTC	CASSQSSAAIEETQYF
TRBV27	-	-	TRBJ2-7	TGTGCGGTTGGAACCAACTACGAGCAGTACTTC	CAVGTNYEQYF
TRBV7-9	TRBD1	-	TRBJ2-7	TGTGCCAGCCAGACAGGGGGTTTTAACGAGCAGTACTTC	CASQTGGFNEQYF
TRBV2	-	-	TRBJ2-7	TGTGCCAGCAGTGAAGCAGGGGGGAGCTCCTACGAGCAGTACTTC	CASSEAGGSSYEQYF
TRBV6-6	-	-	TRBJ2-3	TGTGCCAGCACCTCTACCGGGGCTAGCATTACAGATACGCAGTATTTT	CASTSTGASITDTQYF
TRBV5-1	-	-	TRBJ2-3	TGCGCCAGCAGCTTGGAGACAGGAGTCACAGATACGCAGTATTTT	CASSLETGVTDTQYF
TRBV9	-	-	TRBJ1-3	TGTGCCAGCAGCGTTGAGGGGATACCTGGAAACACCATATATTTT	CASSVEGIPGNTIYF
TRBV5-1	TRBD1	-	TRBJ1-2	TGCGCCAGCAGCCTCCGGGACAGGGGTATAGCTAACTATGGCTACACCTTC	CASSLRDRGIANYGYTF
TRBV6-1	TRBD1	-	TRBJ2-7	TGTGCCAGCAGTGAAGCCCGGGACAGGTCCTACGAGCAGTACTTC	CASSEARDRSYEQYF
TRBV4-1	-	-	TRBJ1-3	TGCGCCAGCAGCCAAGCTCCAGGGGCCGGGGTATTAGGTGGAAACACCATATATTTT	CASSQAPGAGVLGGNTIYF
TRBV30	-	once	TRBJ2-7	TGTGCCTGGAGTGTTTGGAGACAGTACGAGCAGTACTTC	CAWSVWRQYEQYF
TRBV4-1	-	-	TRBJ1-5	TGCGCCAGCAGCCAAGTAACTGGGAGCAATCAGCCCCAGCATTTT	CASSQVTGSNQPQHF
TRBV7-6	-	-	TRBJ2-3	TGTGCCAGCACCCAAGAGTCCCTAAGGGGAGATACGCAGTATTTT	CASTQESLRGDTQYF
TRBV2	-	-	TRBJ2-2	TGTGCCAGCAGTTCCGGGAATACCCCGAGCACCGGGGAGCTGTTTTTT	CASSSGNTPSTGELFF
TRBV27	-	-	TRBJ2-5	TGTGCCAGCAGCTCAAGACAAGAGACCCAGTACTTC	CASSSRQETQYF
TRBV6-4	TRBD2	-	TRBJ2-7	TGTGCCAGCATTAAGACTAGCGGGAGCTCCTACGAGCAGTACTTC	CASIKTSGSSYEQYF
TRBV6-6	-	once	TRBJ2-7	TGTGCCAGCAGGGGCGCCTACGAGCAGTACTTC	CASRGAYEQYF
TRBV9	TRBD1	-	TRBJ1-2	TGTGCCAGCAGCGTAGGGTCAGGGGGAGGCTATGGCTACACCTTC	CASSVGSGGGYGYTF
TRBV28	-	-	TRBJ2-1	TGTGCCAGCAGTTTATACTCCTACAATGAGCAGTTCTTC	CASSLYSYNEQFF
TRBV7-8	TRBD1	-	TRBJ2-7	TGTGCCAGCAGCTTAGCAAAACAGGGGGCGGCGTACGAGCAGTACTTC	CASSLAKQGAAYEQYF
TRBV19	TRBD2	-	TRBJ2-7	TGTGCCAGTAGTGCGACTAGCGGGAGGTACGAGCAGTACTTC	CASSATSGRYEQYF
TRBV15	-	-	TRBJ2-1	TGTGCCACCCGGGGGAGAGTGGGCTACAATGAGCAGTTCTTC	CATRGRVGYNEQFF
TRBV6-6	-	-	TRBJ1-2	TGTGCCAGCAGCCCTTCCAGGGGAGGAGACTACACCTTC	CASSPSRGGDYTF
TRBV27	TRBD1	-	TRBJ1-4	TGTGCCAGCAGTTCTATAGGGACAGGGGGCTTAGGAGAAAAACTGTTTTTT	CASSSIGTGGLGEKLFF
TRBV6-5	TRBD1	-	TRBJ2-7	TGTGCCAGCAGTCCCGTGGCAGGGGGTTTCGACGAGCAGTACTTC	CASSPVAGGFDEQYF
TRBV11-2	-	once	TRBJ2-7	TGTGCCAGCAGCCCGCAGGGGAGCTCCTACGAGCAGTACTTC	CASSPQGSSYEQYF
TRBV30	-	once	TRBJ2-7	TGTGCCTGGGGGGGTTACGAGCAGTACTTC	CAWGGYEQYF
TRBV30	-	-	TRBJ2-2	TGTGCCTGGAGCGAGTCGGGCACCGGGGAGTTGTTTTTT	CAWSESGTGELFF
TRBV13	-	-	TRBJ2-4	TGTGCCAGCAGCTTAGGGAGTGGGACAAACATTCAGTACTTC	CASSLGSGTNIQYF
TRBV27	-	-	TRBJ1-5	TGTGCCAGCAGTTTGGGGCCCAATAGCAATCAGCCCCAGCATTTT	CASSLGPNSNQPQHF
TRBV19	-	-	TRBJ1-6	TGTGCCAGTAGTCCCACTCTCGACAGGATGAGCTCCTATAATTCACCCCTCCACTTT	CASSPTLDRMSSYNSPLHF
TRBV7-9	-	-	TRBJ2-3	TGTGCCAGCAGCTTCGGTCTCGCCGGGTTGGTAACAGATACGCAGTATTTT	CASSFGLAGLVTDTQYF
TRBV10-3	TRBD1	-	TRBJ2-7	TGTGCCATCAGTGGGACAGGGAATTACGAGCAGTACTTC	CAISGTGNYEQYF
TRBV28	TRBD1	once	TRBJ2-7	TGTGCCAGCAGTCGACAGGGCCTTGAGGAGCAGTACTTC	CASSRQGLEEQYF
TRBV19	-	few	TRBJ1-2	TGTGCCAGTAGTTACAGGGCGGATGGCTACACCTTC	CASSYRADGYTF
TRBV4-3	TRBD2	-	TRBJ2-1	TGCGCCAGCAGCCCTCGGGGACTAGCGGGAGGTAGCTCCTACAATGAGCAGTTCTTC	CASSPRGLAGGSSYNEQFF
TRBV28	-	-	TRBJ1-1	TGTGCCAGCAGTTTTACCAGGACGAACACTGAAGCTTTCTTT	CASSFTRTNTEAFF
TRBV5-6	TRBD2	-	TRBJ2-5	TGTGCCAGCAGCTTGGGGGCTAGCGGGAGCCAAGAGACCCAGTACTTC	CASSLGASGSQETQYF
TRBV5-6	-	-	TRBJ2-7	TGTGCCAGCAGCTTGGATGTCACAGGGTGGGCCTACGAGCAGTACTTC	CASSLDVTGWAYEQYF
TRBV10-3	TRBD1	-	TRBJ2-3	TGTGCCACAGGTGACAGGGGGCTGCTAAGCACAGATACGCAGTATTTT	CATGDRGLLSTDTQYF
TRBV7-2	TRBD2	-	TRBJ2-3	TGTGCCAGCTCCCGAGGCTCCGGGAGGACAGATACGCAGTATTTT	CASSRGSGRTDTQYF
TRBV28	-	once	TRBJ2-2	TGTGCCAGCGCCCGACGGAGGGTAATCGACACCGGGGAGCTGTTTTTT	CASARRRVIDTGELFF
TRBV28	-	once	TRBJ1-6	TGTGCCAGCAGTCCCCCAGACTATAATTCACCCCTCCACTTT	CASSPPDYNSPLHF
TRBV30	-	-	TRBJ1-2	TGTGCCTGGAATTGGGGAGGTAACTATGGCTACACCTTC	CAWNWGGNYGYTF
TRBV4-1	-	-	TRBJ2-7	TGCGCCAGCAGCCAAGATATAGAGAGTCTCTCCTACGAGCAGTACTTC	CASSQDIESLSYEQYF
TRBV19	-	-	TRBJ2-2	TGTGCCAGTAGTTCCGAGGGGGAAGGGGACACCGGGGAGCTGTTTTTT	CASSSEGEGDTGELFF
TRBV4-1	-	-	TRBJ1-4	TGCGCCAGCAGCCAAGATCCGGGCCGAGAAGTGTATGAAAAACTGTTTTTT	CASSQDPGREVYEKLFF
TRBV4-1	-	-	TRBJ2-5	TGCGCCAGCAGCCAAGATTCGAGGCCCCAAGAGACCCAGTACTTC	CASSQDSRPQETQYF
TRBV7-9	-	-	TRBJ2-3	TGTGCCAGCAGCCCCATGGGACGCAACACGCAGTATTTT	CASSPMGRNTQYF
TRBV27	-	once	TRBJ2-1	TGTGCCAGCAGTTTGGCAGGGGCTGGGTACAATGAGCAGTTCTTC	CASSLAGAGYNEQFF
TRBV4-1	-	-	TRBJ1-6	TGCGCCAGCAGACTTGAACCAGGGGCGGACGCACCCCTCCACTTT	CASRLEPGADAPLHF
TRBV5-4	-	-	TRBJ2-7	TGTGCCAGCAGCAAGGGGGAAAACCCCTACGAGCAGTACTTC	CASSKGENPYEQYF